These 9 T cell receptor beta chains came from one sample sequenced in a study of T-cell reconstitution after alpha-beta-depleted transplantation in children. Unique molecular identifiers were incorporated when the TCRbeta library was constructed. TCRdb re-derived calls from the PCR reads in MiXCR, one entry per CDR3 protein. The table lists roughly 180,000 distinct CDR3 sequences, roughly 15% of them singletons. The sequencing here drew on PBMCs from the stem cell graft donor, taken from the stem cell graft. The origin of the receptors is a human donor who donated a stem cell graft to a child with acute lymphoblastic leukemia.

This clonotype was counted a single time. The rearrangement links TRBV5-4 to TRBJ2-5; D is possibly TRBD1 (5 bases). CDR1 is SGHNT and CDR2 is YYREEE in the germline V gene (reference sequence). Trimming left V 4 bases short and J 5 bases short, with 21 bases between. The CDR3 is made up of 16 amino acids. The CDR3 loop is CASSPAAQGPKETQYF. Written as DNA, the CDR3 is TGTGCCAGCAGCCCAGCCGCCCAGGGTCCAAAGGAGACCCAGTACTTC.

This clonotype has a count of ten or more. V and J are TRBV7-8 and TRBJ2-2, with D maybe TRBD2 (5 bases). Germline V gene sequence: CDR1 SGHVS, CDR2 FQNEAQ. CDR3 length equals 16 residues. V was clipped by 2 bases and J by 4 bases, with 14 bases between them. The CDR3: CASSLLKEGGTGELFF. The DNA for the CDR3 is TGTGCCAGCAGCTTATTAAAAGAGGGTGGCACCGGGGAGCTGTTTTTT. The entire variable domain, with the rest obtained from reference TRBV7-8 and TRBJ2-2, is as follows: GAGVSQSPRYKVAKRGQDVALRCDPISGHVSLFWYQQALGQGPEFLTYFQNEAQLDKSGLPSDRFFAERPEGSVSTLKIQRTQQEDSAVYLCASSLLKEGGTGELFFGEGSRLTVL.

The table lists this clonotype with a few counts. The rearrangement joins TRBV6-2 or TRBV6-3 to TRBJ1-1, with D possibly being TRBD1 (5 bases). Trimming pared 3 bases from V and 3 bases from J, leaving 11 bases between. Germline loops: CDR1 MNHEY, CDR2 SVGEGT. The CDR3 totals 14 residues. CDR3 protein: CASSYGVGDTEAFF. CDR3 coding DNA: TGTGCCAGCAGTTATGGGGTGGGGGACACTGAAGCTTTCTTT.

This clonotype was found many times. This rearrangement joins TRBV5-1 to TRBJ2-1; the D gene is possibly TRBD1 (6 bases). V lost 4 bases and J lost 4, with 18 bases in between. Germline V CDR1 and CDR2: SGHRS, YFSETQ. CDR3 length: 16 residues. CDR3 in amino acids: CASSTGQGIPYNEQFF. DNA for the CDR3: TGCGCCAGCAGCACGGGGCAGGGGATACCATACAATGAGCAGTTCTTC.

The chain employs TRBV5-1 and TRBJ2-7; 8 nucleotides align to TRBD1. Germline V gene lookup returns CDR1 SGHRS and CDR2 YFSETQ. The CDR3 totals 14 residues. V was clipped by 4 bases and J by 5 bases; unmatched bases: 8. CDR3 protein: CASSLYDRGDEQYF. The CDR3 nucleotides are TGCGCCAGCAGCCTGTACGACAGGGGTGACGAGCAGTACTTC.

This clonotype was picked up many times. The CDR3 DNA reads TGTGCCAGCAGTCGAACAGGGATCTCCTACGAGCAGTACTTC. As protein: CASSRTGISYEQYF. The rearrangement links TRBV12-3 or TRBV12-4 to TRBJ2-7; TRBD1 might be the D (6 bases). The CDR3 length is 14 residues. Trimming stripped 5 bases from V and 0 bases from J, with 11 bases between.

This clonotype was detected many times. The gene calls are TRBV12-3 or TRBV12-4 and TRBJ1-1, with D unresolved. The V gene lost 6 bases and the J gene lost 1 base, with 15 bases spanning the gap. This CDR3 contains 15 residues. The CDR3 nucleotides are TGTGCCAGCAGCCCACCCCCCACAAGGAACACTGAAGCTTTCTTT. Amino acid sequence: CASSPPPTRNTEAFF.

The V call is TRBV19, the J call TRBJ1-3; D not resolved. CDR1 and CDR2 (germline): LNHDA, SQIVND (reference sequence). V lost 6 bases and J 6 bases, leaving 6 bases between the germline ends. CDR3 length equals 11 residues. The DNA for the CDR3 is TGTGCCAGTAGAGTCGAAAACACCATATATTTT. It yields the protein CASRVENTIYF.

This clonotype was seen at least ten times. V is TRBV5-6 and J is TRBJ2-2; D is ambiguous. The CDR3 totals 13 residues. The V gene's germline CDR1 is SGHDT and CDR2 YYEEEE. Deletions cut 5 bases from V and 2 bases from J, with 7 bases between. CDR3 region: CASSLINTGELFF. CDR3 coding DNA: TGTGCCAGCAGTCTCATAAACACCGGGGAGCTGTTTTTT.